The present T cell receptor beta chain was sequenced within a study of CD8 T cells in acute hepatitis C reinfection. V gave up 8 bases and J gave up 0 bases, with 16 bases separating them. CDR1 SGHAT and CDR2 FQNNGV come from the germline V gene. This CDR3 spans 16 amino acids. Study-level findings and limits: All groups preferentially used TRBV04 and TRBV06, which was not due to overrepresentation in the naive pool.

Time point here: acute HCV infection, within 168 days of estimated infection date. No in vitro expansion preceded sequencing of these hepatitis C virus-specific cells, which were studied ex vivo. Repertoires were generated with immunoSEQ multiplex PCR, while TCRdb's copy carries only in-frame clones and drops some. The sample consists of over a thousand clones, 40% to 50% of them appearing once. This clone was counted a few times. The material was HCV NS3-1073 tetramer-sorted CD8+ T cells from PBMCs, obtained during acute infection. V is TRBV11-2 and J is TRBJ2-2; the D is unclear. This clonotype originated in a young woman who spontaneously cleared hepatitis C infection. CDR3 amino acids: CASGIEVRPNTGELFF. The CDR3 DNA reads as TGTGCCAGCGGAATTGAGGTCAGGCCGAACACCGGGGAGCTGTTTTTT.